The 12 T cell receptor beta chains presented below share a single source sample, sequenced in a study of control samples from healthy donors and cancer patients. Profiled with immunoSEQ multiplex PCR; TCRdb holds only in-frame clones, not every one. Of around 130,000 clones listed, over 75% were seen once; the top ten hold roughly 2.5%. The sample comprised blood. These TCRs come from a man younger than 35 in good health.

V is TRBV7-2 and J is TRBJ2-3; 9 bases agree with TRBD1. The CDR3 consists of 15 residues. Germline-derived CDR1 and CDR2 are SGHTA and FQGNSA. V lost 6 bases to trimming and J lost 0 bases; unmatched junction nucleotides: 4. This CDR3 reads CASRLQGASTDTQYF. CDR3 DNA: TGTGCCAGCAGACTACAGGGGGCGAGCACAGATACGCAGTATTTT.

The chain recombines TRBV28 with TRBJ1-2, with unresolved D. The CDR3 is 12 amino acids. V was shortened by 7 bases and J by 7 bases, with 13 bases between the two germline ends. Per the germline V gene, CDR1 is MDHEN and CDR2 is SYDVKM. The CDR3 nucleotides read TGTGCCAGCACTCACCCTCAAGCTGGCTACACCTTC. Amino acid sequence: CASTHPQAGYTF.

The chain joins TRBV6-5 to TRBJ2-1, with D uncertain. This CDR3 region has 15 residues. Trimming left V 5 bases short and J 8 bases short, with 19 bases between. CDR1 MNHEY and CDR2 SVGAGI come from the germline V gene. CDR3 protein: CASSQVPAVTYEQFF. In DNA, the CDR3 is TGTGCCAGCAGTCAGGTTCCCGCGGTTACGTATGAGCAGTTCTTC.

A note on this clone: A much larger clone lies one base from this, so it may be a read error. This chain connects TRBV7-3 to TRBJ1-2; 10 nucleotides agree with TRBD1. The CDR3 runs to 14 residues. CDR1 SGHTA and CDR2 FQGTGA come from the germline V gene. J gave up 4 bases and V 5 bases, and 4 bases lay outside the gene matches. The CDR3 protein is CASSPGDRGYGYTF. CDR3 nucleotides: TGTGCCAGCAGCCCCGGGGACAGGGGCTATGGCTACACCTTC.

This chain links TRBV7-6 with TRBJ1-6; no clear D. Trimming took 5 bases from V and 3 from J, leaving 11 bases between them. CDR3 length: 15 residues. Germline loops: CDR1 SGHVS, CDR2 FNYEAQ. CDR3 DNA sequence: TGTGCCAGCAGCGAATTGGACGGCTATAATTCACCCCTCCACTTT. Its protein product is CASSELDGYNSPLHF.

The chain recombines TRBV2 with TRBJ2-1, with 8 positions matching TRBD2. CDR1 is SNHLY, CDR2 FYNNEI, per germline. The V segment lost 8 bases and the J segment 0 bases; nucleotides outside the gene matches: 6. The CDR3 is 15 residues long. For the CDR3, the DNA is TGTGCCAGCTTTAGCGGGGAGAGCTCCTACAATGAGCAGTTCTTC. Translated, it gives CASFSGESSYNEQFF.

This clone was seen a single time. The V call is TRBV9, the J call TRBJ2-2; D not resolved. Germline V gives CDR1 SGDLS, CDR2 YYNGEE. The CDR3 loop spans 13 amino acids. The V end was cut by 0 bases, the J end by 5 bases, with 5 bases between. CDR3 sequence: CASSVVGTGELFF. CDR3 DNA sequence: TGTGCCAGCAGCGTAGTGGGGACCGGGGAGCTGTTTTTT.

J is TRBJ2-7 and V is TRBV24-1; 12 bases are a match to TRBD1. Germline V gene lookup returns CDR1 KGHDR and CDR2 SFDVKD. CDR3 length: 15 residues. J was trimmed by 4 bases and V by 4 bases; bases with no gene match: 4. The DNA of the CDR3 is TGTGCCACCAGTGACTCGGGACAGGGGGCTTACGAGCAGTACTTC. Its protein is CATSDSGQGAYEQYF.

The chain couples TRBV3-1 (or the pseudogene TRBV3-2) to TRBJ2-7; D not certain. The CDR3 spans 13 residues. From germline, CDR1 is LGHDT and CDR2 YNNKEL (reference sequence). Trimming left V 0 bases short and J 4 bases short, with 7 bases between. CDR3 coding DNA: TGTGCCAGCAGCCAAGAGAACTGGTACGAGCAGTACGTC. Amino acids: CASSQENWYEQYV.

This rearrangement joins TRBV18 to TRBJ1-4; 7 bases agree with TRBD1. V gave up 2 bases and J gave up 7 bases; unmatched junction bases: 4. The germline CDR1 and CDR2 sequences are KGHSH and LQKENI. CDR3 length equals 14 residues. CDR3: CASSPGPGGEKLFF. As DNA, the CDR3 is TGTGCCAGCTCACCAGGTCCAGGGGGTGAAAAACTGTTTTTT.

This chain links TRBV28 with TRBJ1-4; D gene unclear. Between the trimmed V and J ends, which lost 6 bases and 4 bases, there was a span of 12 bases. Germline-derived CDR1 and CDR2 are MDHEN and SYDVKM. This CDR3 contains 14 residues. CDR3 coding DNA: TGTGCCAGCAGCTTTCACGATCGTAATGAAAAACTGTTTTTT. It yields the protein CASSFHDRNEKLFF.

The chain links TRBV5-1 to TRBJ2-1; D might be TRBD1 (5 bases). V lost 0 bases, J lost 0 bases, and 13 bases lay in between. The CDR3 totals 17 residues. Germline CDR1 is SGHRS and CDR2 is YFSETQ. This CDR3 reads CASSLEPGIGSYNEQFF. The CDR3 nucleotides read TGCGCCAGCAGCTTGGAGCCAGGGATCGGCTCCTACAATGAGCAGTTCTTC. Together with reference TRBV5-1 and TRBJ2-1, the CDR3 gives the full variable domain: KAGVTQTPRYLIKTRGQQVTLSCSPISGHRSVSWYQQTPGQGLQFLFEYFSETQRNKGNFPGRFSGRQFSNSRSEMNVSTLELGDSALYLCASSLEPGIGSYNEQFFGPGTRLTVL.